This record looks at one T cell receptor (beta chain) sequence and its context. What it binds is not known. This entry comes from a study of siplizumab effects on memory and regulatory T cells. Assayed TCR templates numbered 85,000 to 100,000 for each sample. Sequenced by immunoSEQ multiplex PCR; TCRdb stores in-frame clones only, minus some. The sample contains tens of thousands of clones, less than 90% of which appear only once. Sequencing was performed on unstimulated naive, memory, effector memory and TEMRA subsets derived from a few donor pairs. The J segment lost 3 bases and the V segment lost 0 bases, leaving 1 base of the junction unmatched. There are 14 residues in the CDR3. Germline V lookup: CDR1 SGDLS, CDR2 YYNGEE. Whole-study results and caveats: Tregs that proliferated in siplizumab cultures did not have their suppressive function confirmed. Under siplizumab, an average roughly 69% of mappable alloreactive CD4+ clones were Treg-derived, compared with 26.9% in controls.

The V call is TRBV9, the J call TRBJ2-7; 9 nucleotides agree with TRBD1. This sequence was found in a human donor in good health. Material: naive CD8+ T cells sorted from blood. The CDR3 here is CASSVGGQGYEQYF. CDR3 DNA sequence: TGTGCCAGCAGCGTAGGGGGACAGGGCTACGAGCAGTACTTC.